What follows is one T cell receptor beta chain and its context. This sample stems from a study of metastatic and nonmetastatic thyroid tumors. Study summary: Repertoire data that came from the blood and tumor or nodule tissue of malignant and benign thyroid patients were compared.

The germline V gene has CDR1 LNHDA and CDR2 SQIVND (reference sequence). V lost 7 bases and J 0 bases, leaving 4 bases between the germline ends. The CDR3 contains 13 residues. There were no patients who had received any treatment before thyroid surgery. TCRdb re-called clones via MiXCR from the PCR reads. The data contain some 46,000 clones, approximately 24% of them singletons. The source is a male donor with papillary thyroid cancer or a benign thyroid nodule (not recorded which). Some clones in this sample may be carry-over from other donors' samples. Material for sequencing was blood. The chain links TRBV19 to TRBJ2-6; D remains ambiguous. CDR3 nucleotide sequence: TGTGCCAGTAAACACTCTGGGGCCAACGTCCTGACTTTC. Its protein product is CASKHSGANVLTF.